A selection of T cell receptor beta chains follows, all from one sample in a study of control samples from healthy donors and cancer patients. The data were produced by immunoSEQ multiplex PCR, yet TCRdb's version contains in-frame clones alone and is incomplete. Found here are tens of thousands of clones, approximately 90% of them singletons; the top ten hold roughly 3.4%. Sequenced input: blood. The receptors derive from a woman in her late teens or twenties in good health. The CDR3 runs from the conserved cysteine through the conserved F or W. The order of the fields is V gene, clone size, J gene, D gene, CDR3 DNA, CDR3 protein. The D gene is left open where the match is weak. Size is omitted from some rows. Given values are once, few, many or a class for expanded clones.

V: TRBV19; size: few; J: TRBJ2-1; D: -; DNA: TGTGCCAGTAGTATGTGGGGGAATGAGCAGTTCTTC; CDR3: CASSMWGNEQFF
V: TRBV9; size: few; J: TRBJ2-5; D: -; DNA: TGTGCCAGCAGCCCCCGGGGGCAGGGGCTGGGGGAGACCCAGTACTTC; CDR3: CASSPRGQGLGETQYF
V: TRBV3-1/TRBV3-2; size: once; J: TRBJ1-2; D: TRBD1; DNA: TGTGCCAGCAGCCCCTTAGGTGGGCAGGGGGCTGACACCTTC; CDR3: CASSPLGGQGADTF
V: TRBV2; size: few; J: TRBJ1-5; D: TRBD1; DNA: TGTGCCAGCAGCGCGGACAGGGAAGGCAATCAGCCCCAGCATTTT; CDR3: CASSADREGNQPQHF
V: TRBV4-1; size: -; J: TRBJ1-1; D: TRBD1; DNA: TGCGCCAGCAGCCCATCATGGACAGGGAACACTGAAGCTTTCTTT; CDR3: CASSPSWTGNTEAFF
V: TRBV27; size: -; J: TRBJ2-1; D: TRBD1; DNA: TGTGCCAGCAGCTACCGACAGGGGGCGTCGTATGAGCAGTTCTTC; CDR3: CASSYRQGASYEQFF
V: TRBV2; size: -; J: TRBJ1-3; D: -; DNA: TGTGCCAGCAGTTTCCGTGGGGGCCCGAGAAACACCATATATTTT; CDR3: CASSFRGGPRNTIYF
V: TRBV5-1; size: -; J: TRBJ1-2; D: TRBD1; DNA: TGCGCCAGCAGCTTAGGGGACAGGGCTAACTATGGCTACACCTTC; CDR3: CASSLGDRANYGYTF
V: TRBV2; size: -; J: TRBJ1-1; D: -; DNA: TGTGCCAGCAGGGTGTCACCTGAAGCTTTCTTT; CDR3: CASRVSPEAFF
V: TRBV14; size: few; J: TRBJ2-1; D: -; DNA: TGTGCCAGCAGCCACTTATTCCCGGATGAGCAGTTCTTC; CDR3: CASSHLFPDEQFF
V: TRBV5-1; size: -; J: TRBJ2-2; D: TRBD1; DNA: TGCGCCAGCAGCTACACAGGGGGCGGCACCGGGGAGCTGTTTTTT; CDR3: CASSYTGGGTGELFF
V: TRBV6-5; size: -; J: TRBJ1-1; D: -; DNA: TGTGCCAGCACCCCGGCGGGAAACCAAGCTTTCTTT; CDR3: CASTPAGNQAFF
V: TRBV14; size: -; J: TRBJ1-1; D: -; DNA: TGTGCCAGCAGCCAAGAACAGGACACTGAAGCTTTCTTT; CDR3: CASSQEQDTEAFF
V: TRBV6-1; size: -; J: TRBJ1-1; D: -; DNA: TGTGCCAGCAGTGAATCAGAATTTTACATGAACACTGAAGCTTTCTTT; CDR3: CASSESEFYMNTEAFF
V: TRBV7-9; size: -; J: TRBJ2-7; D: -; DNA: TGTGCCAGCAGCCACAACTACGGAATCCGGGAGCAGTACTTC; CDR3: CASSHNYGIREQYF
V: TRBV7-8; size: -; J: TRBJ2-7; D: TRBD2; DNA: TGTGCCAGCAGCTCCAAGGGAACCGGGACTAGCGGCGGAGAGTCGTTC; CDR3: CASSSKGTGTSGGESF
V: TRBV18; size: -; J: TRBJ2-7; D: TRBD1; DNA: TGTGCCAGCTCAGTGGGACAGGCCCGCGAGCAGTACTTC; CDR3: CASSVGQAREQYF
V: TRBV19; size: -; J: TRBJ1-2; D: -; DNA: TGTGCCAGTAGTGTCCCGGGACTTAACTATGGCTACACCTTC; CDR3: CASSVPGLNYGYTF
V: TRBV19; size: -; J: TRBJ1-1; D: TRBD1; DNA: TGTGCCAGTAGTCACCCTGGTCGGCAGGGGGTTTACACTGAAGCTTTCTTT; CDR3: CASSHPGRQGVYTEAFF
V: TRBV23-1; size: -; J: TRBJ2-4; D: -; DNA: TGCGCCAGCAGTCATCGGGGTTGGGGCGGGCTAGTTTTGGTCAAAAACATTCAGTACTTC; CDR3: CASSHRGWGGLVLVKNIQYF